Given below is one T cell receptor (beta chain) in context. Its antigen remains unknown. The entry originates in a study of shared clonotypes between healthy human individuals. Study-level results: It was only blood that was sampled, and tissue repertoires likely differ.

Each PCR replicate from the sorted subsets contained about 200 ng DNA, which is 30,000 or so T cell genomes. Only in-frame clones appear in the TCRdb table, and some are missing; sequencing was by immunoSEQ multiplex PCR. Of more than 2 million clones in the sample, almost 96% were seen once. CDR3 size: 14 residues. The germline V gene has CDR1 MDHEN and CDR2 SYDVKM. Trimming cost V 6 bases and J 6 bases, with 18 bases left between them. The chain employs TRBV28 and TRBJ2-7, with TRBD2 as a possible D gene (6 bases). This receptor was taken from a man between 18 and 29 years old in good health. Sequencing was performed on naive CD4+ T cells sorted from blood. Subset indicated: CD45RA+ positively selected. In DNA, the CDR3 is TGTGCCAGCAGGAACCCGGGGAGGAATGGCGAGCAGTACTTC. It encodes CASRNPGRNGEQYF.